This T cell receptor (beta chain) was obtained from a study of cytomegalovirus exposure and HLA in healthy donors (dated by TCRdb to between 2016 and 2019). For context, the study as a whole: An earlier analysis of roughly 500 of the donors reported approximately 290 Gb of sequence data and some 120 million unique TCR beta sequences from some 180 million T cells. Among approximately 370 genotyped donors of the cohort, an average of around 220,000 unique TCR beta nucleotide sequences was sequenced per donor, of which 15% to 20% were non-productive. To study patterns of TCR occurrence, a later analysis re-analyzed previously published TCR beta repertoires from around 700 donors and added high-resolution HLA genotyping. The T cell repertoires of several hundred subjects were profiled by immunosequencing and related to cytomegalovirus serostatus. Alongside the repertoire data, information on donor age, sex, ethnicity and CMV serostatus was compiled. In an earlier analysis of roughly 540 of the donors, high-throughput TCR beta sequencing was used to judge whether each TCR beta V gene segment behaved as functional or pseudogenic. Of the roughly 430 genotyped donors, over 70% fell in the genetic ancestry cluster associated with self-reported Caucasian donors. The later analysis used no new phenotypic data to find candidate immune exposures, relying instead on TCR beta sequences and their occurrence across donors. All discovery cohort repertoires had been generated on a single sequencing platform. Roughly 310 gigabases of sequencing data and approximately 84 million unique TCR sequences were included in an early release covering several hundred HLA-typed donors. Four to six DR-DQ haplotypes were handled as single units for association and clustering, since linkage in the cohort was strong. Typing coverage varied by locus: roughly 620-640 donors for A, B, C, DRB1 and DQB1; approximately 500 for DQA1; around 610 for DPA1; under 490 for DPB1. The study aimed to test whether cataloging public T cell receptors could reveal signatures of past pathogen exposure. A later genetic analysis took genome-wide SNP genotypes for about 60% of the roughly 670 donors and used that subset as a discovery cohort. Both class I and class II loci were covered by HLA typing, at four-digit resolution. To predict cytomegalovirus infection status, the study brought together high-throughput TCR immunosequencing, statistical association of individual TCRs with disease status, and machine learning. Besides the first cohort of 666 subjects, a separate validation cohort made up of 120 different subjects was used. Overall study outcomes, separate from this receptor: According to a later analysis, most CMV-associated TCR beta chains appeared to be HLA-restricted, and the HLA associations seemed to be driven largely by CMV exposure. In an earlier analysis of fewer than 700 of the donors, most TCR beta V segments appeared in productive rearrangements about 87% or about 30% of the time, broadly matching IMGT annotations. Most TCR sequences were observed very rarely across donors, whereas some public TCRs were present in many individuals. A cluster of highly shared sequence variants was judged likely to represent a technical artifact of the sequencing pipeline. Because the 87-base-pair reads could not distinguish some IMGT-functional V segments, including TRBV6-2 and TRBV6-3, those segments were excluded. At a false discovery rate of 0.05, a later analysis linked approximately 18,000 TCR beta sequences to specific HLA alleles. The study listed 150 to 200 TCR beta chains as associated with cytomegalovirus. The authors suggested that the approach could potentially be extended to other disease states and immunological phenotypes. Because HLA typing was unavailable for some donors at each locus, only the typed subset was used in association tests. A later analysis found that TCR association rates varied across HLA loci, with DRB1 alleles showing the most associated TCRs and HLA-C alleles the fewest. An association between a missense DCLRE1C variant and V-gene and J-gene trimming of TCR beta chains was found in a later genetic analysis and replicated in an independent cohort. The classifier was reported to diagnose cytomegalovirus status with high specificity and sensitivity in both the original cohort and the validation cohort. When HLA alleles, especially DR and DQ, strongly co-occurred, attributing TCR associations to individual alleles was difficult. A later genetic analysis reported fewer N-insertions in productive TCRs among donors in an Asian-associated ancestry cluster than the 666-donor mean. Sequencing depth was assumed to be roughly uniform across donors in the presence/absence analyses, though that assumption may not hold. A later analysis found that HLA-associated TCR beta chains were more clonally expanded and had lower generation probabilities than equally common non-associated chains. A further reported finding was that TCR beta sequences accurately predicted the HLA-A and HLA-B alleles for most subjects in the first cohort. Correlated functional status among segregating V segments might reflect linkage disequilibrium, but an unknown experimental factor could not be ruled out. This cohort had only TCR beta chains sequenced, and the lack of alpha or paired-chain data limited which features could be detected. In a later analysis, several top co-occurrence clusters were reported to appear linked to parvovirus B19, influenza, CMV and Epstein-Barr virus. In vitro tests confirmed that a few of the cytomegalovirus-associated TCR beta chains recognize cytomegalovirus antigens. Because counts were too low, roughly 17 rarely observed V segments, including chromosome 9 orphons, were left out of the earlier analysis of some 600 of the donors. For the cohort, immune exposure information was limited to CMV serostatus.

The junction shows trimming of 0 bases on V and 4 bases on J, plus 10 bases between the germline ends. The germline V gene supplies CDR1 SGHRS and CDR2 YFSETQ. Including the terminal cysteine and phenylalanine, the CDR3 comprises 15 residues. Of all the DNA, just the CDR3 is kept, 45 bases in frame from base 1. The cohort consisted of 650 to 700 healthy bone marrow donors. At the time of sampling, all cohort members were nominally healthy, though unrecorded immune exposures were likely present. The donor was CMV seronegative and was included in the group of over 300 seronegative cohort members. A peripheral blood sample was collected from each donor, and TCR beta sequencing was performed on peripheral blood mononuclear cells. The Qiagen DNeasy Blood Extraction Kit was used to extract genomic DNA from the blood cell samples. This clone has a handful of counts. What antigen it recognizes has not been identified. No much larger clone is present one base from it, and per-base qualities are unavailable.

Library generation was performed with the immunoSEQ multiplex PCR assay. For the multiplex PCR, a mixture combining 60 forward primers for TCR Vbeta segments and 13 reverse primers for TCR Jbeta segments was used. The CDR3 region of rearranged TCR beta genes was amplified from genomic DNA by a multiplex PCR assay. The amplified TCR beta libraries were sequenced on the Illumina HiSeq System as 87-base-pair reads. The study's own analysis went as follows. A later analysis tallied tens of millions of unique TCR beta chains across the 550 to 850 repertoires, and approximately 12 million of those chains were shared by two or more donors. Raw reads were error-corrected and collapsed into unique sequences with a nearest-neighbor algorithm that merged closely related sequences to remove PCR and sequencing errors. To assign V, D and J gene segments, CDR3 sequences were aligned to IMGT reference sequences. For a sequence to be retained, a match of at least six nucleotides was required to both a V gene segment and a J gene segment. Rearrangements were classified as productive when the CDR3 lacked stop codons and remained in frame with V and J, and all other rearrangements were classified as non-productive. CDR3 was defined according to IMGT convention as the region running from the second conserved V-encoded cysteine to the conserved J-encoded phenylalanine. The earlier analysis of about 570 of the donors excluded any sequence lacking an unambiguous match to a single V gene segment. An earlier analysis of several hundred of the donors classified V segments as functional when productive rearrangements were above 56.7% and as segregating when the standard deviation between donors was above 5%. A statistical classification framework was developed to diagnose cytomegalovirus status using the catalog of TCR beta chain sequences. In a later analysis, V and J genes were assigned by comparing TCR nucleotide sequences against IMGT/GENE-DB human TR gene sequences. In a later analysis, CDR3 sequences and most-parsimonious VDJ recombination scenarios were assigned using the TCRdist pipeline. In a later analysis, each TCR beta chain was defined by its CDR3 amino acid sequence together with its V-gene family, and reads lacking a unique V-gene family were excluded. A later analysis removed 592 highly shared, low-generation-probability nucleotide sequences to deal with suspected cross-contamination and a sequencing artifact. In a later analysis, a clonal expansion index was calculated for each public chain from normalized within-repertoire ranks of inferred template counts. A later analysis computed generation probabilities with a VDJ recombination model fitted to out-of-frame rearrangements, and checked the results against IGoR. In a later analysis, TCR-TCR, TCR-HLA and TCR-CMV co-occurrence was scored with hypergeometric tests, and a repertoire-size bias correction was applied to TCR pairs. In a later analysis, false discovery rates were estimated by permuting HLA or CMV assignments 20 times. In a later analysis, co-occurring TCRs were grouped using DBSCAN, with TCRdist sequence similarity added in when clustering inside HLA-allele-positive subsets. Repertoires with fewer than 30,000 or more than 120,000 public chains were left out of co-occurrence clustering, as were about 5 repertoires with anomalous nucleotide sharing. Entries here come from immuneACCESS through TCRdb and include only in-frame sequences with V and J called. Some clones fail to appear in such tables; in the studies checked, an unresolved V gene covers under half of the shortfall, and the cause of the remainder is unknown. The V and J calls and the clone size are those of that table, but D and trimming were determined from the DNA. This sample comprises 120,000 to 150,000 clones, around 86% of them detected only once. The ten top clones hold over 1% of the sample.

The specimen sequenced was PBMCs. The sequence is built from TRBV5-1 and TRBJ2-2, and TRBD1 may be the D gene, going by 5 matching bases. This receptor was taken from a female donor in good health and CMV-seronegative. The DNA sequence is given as TGCGCCAGCAGCTTGGGGACACTTTCCACCGGGGAGCTGTTTTTT. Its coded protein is CASSLGTLSTGELFF. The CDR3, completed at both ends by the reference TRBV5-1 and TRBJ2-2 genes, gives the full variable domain KAGVTQTPRYLIKTRGQQVTLSCSPISGHRSVSWYQQTPGQGLQFLFEYFSETQRNKGNFPGRFSGRQFSNSRSEMNVSTLELGDSALYLCASSLGTLSTGELFFGEGSRLTVL.